Each of the 26 T cell receptor beta chains below was sequenced from the same sample in a study of blood T cells in healthy people across ages. A second roughly 6 to 11 cycle PCR used barcoded and J-beta primers. TCRdb analysed the 5' RACE reads with MiXCR anew, one entry per CDR3 protein. This table has about 1.4 million distinct CDR3 sequences, around 55% appearing once. Sample: blood. These receptors all stem from a man between 18 and 35 years old in good health.

The chain employs TRBV5-1 and TRBJ1-2, with TRBD1 as a possible D gene (6 bases). This CDR3 is 13 amino acids long. Between the trimmed V and J ends, which lost 4 bases and 4 bases, there was a span of 11 bases. The V gene's germline CDR1 is SGHRS and CDR2 YFSETQ. The CDR3 here is CASSDRTFYGYTF. The CDR3, as DNA: TGCGCCAGCAGCGACAGGACCTTCTATGGCTACACCTTC.

This clonotype was detected a few times. CDR3 region: CAISQTQGRNEQFF. CDR3 DNA sequence: TGTGCCATCAGCCAGACTCAGGGACGGAATGAGCAGTTCTTC. The genes are TRBV10-3 and TRBJ2-1, with D perhaps matching TRBD1 or TRBD2 (5 bases each). Trimming shortened V by 6 bases and J by 7 bases, and 16 bases separated the two germline ends. Germline CDR1 is ENHRY and CDR2 is SYGVKD. There are 14 residues in the CDR3.

This clonotype occurred once. V usage is TRBV30 and J usage is TRBJ2-7, with D perhaps matching TRBD1 (6 bases). V was clipped by 0 bases and J by 6 bases, with 12 bases between them. The CDR3 consists of 13 residues. Per the germline V gene, CDR1 is GTSNPN and CDR2 is SVGIG (reference sequence). CDR3 DNA sequence: TGTGCCTGGAGTGTACAGGGAGTAGGCGAGCAGTACTTC. Its translation: CAWSVQGVGEQYF. Together with reference TRBV30 and TRBJ2-7, the CDR3 gives the full variable domain: SQTIHQWPATLVQPVGSPLSLECTVEGTSNPNLYWYRQAAGRGLQLLFYSVGIGQISSEVPQNLSASRPQDRQFILSSKKLLLSDSGFYLCAWSVQGVGEQYFGPGTRLTVT.

This clonotype is a singleton in its sample. The rearrangement joins TRBV7-2 to TRBJ2-1; 10 nucleotides align to TRBD1. This CDR3 has 15 residues. CDR1 is SGHTA and CDR2 is FQGNSA in the germline V gene. V shed 5 bases and J 4 bases; nucleotides not matched to a gene: 5. This CDR3 reads CASSIGGQGYNEQFF. The CDR3 nucleotides are TGTGCCAGCAGCATAGGGGGACAGGGGTACAATGAGCAGTTCTTC.

This chain joins TRBV15 and TRBJ1-1, with unresolved D. Between the trimmed V and J ends, which lost 4 bases and 0 bases, there was a span of 9 bases. This CDR3 spans 14 amino acids. CDR1 and CDR2 (germline): LNHNV, YYDKDF (reference sequence). The CDR3 spells CATSKPTMNTEAFF. CDR3 nucleotides: TGTGCCACCAGCAAGCCTACCATGAACACTGAAGCTTTCTTT.

The chain joins TRBV29-1 to TRBJ1-2; D is perhaps TRBD1 (5 bases). CDR1 SQVTM and CDR2 ANQGSEA come from the germline V gene. V lost 7 bases and J lost 3, with 15 bases in between. The CDR3 runs to 13 residues. The CDR3 reads CSGGGPWDYGYTF. CDR3 nucleotide sequence: TGCAGCGGGGGGGGACCATGGGACTATGGCTACACCTTC.

This clonotype was recorded a few times. The genes are TRBV4-1 and TRBJ2-5, with no clear D. The CDR3 sequence is 14 residues long. V lost 1 base, J lost 2 bases, and 8 bases lay in between. From germline, CDR1 is MGHRA and CDR2 YSYEKL. CDR3 DNA: TGCGCCAGCAGCCAAGGGAGAGATCAAGAGACCCAGTACTTC. Residues: CASSQGRDQETQYF.

V usage is TRBV5-1 and J usage is TRBJ2-5, with TRBD2 identical over 8 bases. The DNA end is more similar to TRBJ2-7, so the J call may be wrong. CDR3 length equals 15 residues. CDR1 SGHRS and CDR2 YFSETQ come from the germline V gene. CDR3 nucleotide sequence: TGCGCCAGCAGCTTGGTCGGGGGGGAGTTTGACGAGCAGTACTTC. It specifies CASSLVGGEFDEQYF.

This chain joins TRBV6-1 and TRBJ2-1, with D uncertain. Germline assignment: CDR1 MNHNS and CDR2 SASEGT. This CDR3 has 13 residues. V lost 8 bases and J lost 9, with 17 bases in between. This chain's CDR3 is CASAVSGRSEQFF. The CDR3 DNA is TGTGCCAGCGCAGTCTCGGGTCGAAGTGAGCAGTTCTTC.

The chain combines TRBV7-2 with TRBJ1-1; D not certain. From germline, CDR1 is SGHTA and CDR2 FQGNSA. V lost 3 bases to trimming and J lost 4 bases, with 15 bases between them. The CDR3 loop spans 15 amino acids. DNA of the CDR3: TGTGCCAGCAGCTTTAACCCGCCGCGGTTCACTGAAGCTTTCTTT. Translation: CASSFNPPRFTEAFF.

This clonotype was seen a handful of times. V gene TRBV25-1 combines with J gene TRBJ2-7; tentative D call: TRBD1 (5 bases). The CDR3 spans 15 residues. The germline gives CDR1 MGHDK, CDR2 SYGVNS. V gave up 0 bases and J gave up 6 bases, with 15 bases separating them. DNA for the CDR3: TGTGCCAGCAGTGAATATATAGGTCAGGGCAGCGAGCAGTACTTC. Amino acids: CASSEYIGQGSEQYF.

This CDR3 is CASSGGKGYGYTF. CDR3 coding DNA: TGTGCCAGCAGTGGGGGCAAAGGCTATGGCTACACCTTC. This chain uses TRBV12-3 or TRBV12-4 with TRBJ1-2; perhaps TRBD1 as D (6 bases). This CDR3 has 13 amino acids. Trimming took off 5 bases at V and 4 bases at J, with 11 bases between the two ends.

CDR3 in DNA: TGTGCCAGCAGCCACGGTCGACTAGCGGGACTTTACAATGAGCAGTTCTTC. Residues: CASSHGRLAGLYNEQFF. The genes are TRBV4-2 and TRBJ2-1; 11 positions agree with TRBD2. The CDR3 has 17 amino acids. Germline assignment: CDR1 LGHNA and CDR2 YNFKEQ. The V gene end was trimmed by 3 bases and the J gene end by 4 bases; junction bases not matched to a gene: 8.

The V gene is TRBV7-9, the J gene TRBJ2-1; 8 bases are a match to TRBD1. Per germline, CDR1 SEHNR and CDR2 FQNEAQ (reference sequence). The CDR3 is made up of 14 amino acids. V was pared by 1 base and J by 7 bases, with 3 bases of the junction left unmatched. The CDR3 sequence is CASSLVDRVNEQFF. The CDR3, as DNA: TGTGCCAGCAGCTTAGTGGACAGGGTGAATGAGCAGTTCTTC.

The rearrangement joins TRBV6-5 to TRBJ2-1, with 9 bases lining up with TRBD2. The germline V gene has CDR1 MNHEY and CDR2 SVGAGI. The CDR3 has 13 amino acids. J gave up 15 bases and V 7 bases, and 13 bases lay outside the gene matches. CDR3 coding DNA: TGTGCCAGCACCGCGGGGGGGCCTGACGCCCCGTTCTTC. Its protein is CASTAGGPDAPFF.

The rearrangement uses TRBV9 and TRBJ2-1; no clear D gene. There are 15 residues in the CDR3. Trimming took off 1 base at V and 2 bases at J, with 10 bases between the two ends. Germline V gene sequence: CDR1 SGDLS, CDR2 YYNGEE. The CDR3 region is CASSVSDGPYNEQFF. CDR3 bases: TGTGCCAGCAGCGTATCGGACGGCCCCTACAATGAGCAGTTCTTC.

The chain joins TRBV30 to TRBJ1-2; unclear D gene. The V gene lost 2 bases and the J gene lost 2 bases, with 9 bases spanning the gap. The CDR3 extends over 13 amino acids. The V gene's germline CDR1 is GTSNPN and CDR2 SVGIG (reference sequence). CDR3 amino acids: CAWSPHGNYGYTF. The CDR3, as DNA: TGTGCCTGGAGTCCTCACGGGAACTATGGCTACACCTTC.

This chain connects TRBV28 to TRBJ2-7, with D perhaps given as TRBD1 or TRBD2 (5 bases each). Per the germline V gene, CDR1 is MDHEN and CDR2 is SYDVKM. The CDR3 spans 15 residues. The germline V and J ends were trimmed by 2 bases and 6 bases, with 17 bases remaining between them. The CDR3 spells CASSLIGTHSPEQYF. The DNA for the CDR3 is TGTGCCAGCAGTTTAATAGGGACCCACTCGCCCGAGCAGTACTTC.

The chain employs TRBV6-1 and TRBJ2-1; 7 bases fit TRBD2. This CDR3 has 16 residues. Germline loops: CDR1 MNHNS, CDR2 SASEGT. V shed 2 bases, J shed 13 bases, and the junction held 17 bases outside the gene matches. The chain's CDR3 is CASSELAVREQETQFF. The CDR3, as DNA: TGTGCCAGCAGTGAACTAGCGGTCCGGGAACAAGAGACCCAGTTCTTC.

The V and J genes are TRBV6-6 and TRBJ1-2; the D gene is possibly TRBD1 (5 bases). V shed 0 bases and J shed 3 bases, with 11 bases lying between them. The germline V gene has CDR1 MNHNY and CDR2 SVGAGI (reference sequence). This CDR3 region has 15 residues. CDR3 sequence reads: CASSYSIQGYYGYTF. CDR3 bases: TGTGCCAGCAGTTACTCGATTCAGGGCTACTATGGCTACACCTTC.

This sequence joins TRBV3-1 and TRBJ2-2; the D gene could be TRBD1 or TRBD2 (5 bases each). The ends were cut back, 3 bases at V and 6 bases at J, with 11 bases in the middle. The CDR3 totals 14 residues. CDR1 and CDR2 from the germline V gene are LGHDT and YNNKEL (reference sequence). Here the CDR3 reads CASSHPWGSGELFF. Here the CDR3 DNA reads TGTGCCAGCAGCCACCCATGGGGGTCCGGGGAGCTGTTTTTT. The full variable domain, its missing parts supplied by reference TRBV3-1 and TRBJ2-2, is DTAVSQTPKYLVTQMGNDKSIKCEQNLGHDTMYWYKQDSKKFLKIMFSYNNKELIINETVPNRFSPKSPDKAHLNLHINSLELGDSAVYFCASSHPWGSGELFFGEGSRLTVL.

This clonotype has only a few counts. Germline and junction disagree at one end, which may indicate a read error. V usage is TRBV5-1 and J usage is TRBJ2-5; a possible D gene is TRBD2 (5 bases). The CDR3 extends over 14 amino acids. Germline V gene data show CDR1 as SGHRS and CDR2 as YFSETQ. The CDR3 sequence is CASSLVRDQETQYF. As DNA, the CDR3 is TGTGCCAGCAGTTTGGTGAGGGACCAAGAGACCCAGTACTTC.

The chain links TRBV4-1 to TRBJ1-2; tentative D call: TRBD1 (6 bases). The CDR3 totals 13 residues. Germline lookup yields CDR1 MGHRA and CDR2 YSYEKL. V was pared by 5 bases and J by 8 bases, with 15 bases between. The CDR3 reads CASSYPGRGGYTF. The DNA of the CDR3 is TGCGCCAGCAGCTACCCCGGCAGGGGCGGCTACACCTTC.

The J gene is TRBJ1-1, the V gene TRBV18; D uncertain. Germline-derived CDR1 and CDR2 are KGHSH and LQKENI. CDR3 length equals 13 residues. The ends were cut back, 0 bases at V and 6 bases at J, with 8 bases in the middle. CDR3 loop: CASSPPSVAEAFF. The DNA for the CDR3 is TGTGCCAGCTCACCACCGTCGGTGGCTGAAGCTTTCTTT.

This chain uses TRBV11-2 with TRBJ1-4; D is ambiguous. The CDR3 sequence is 16 residues long. CDR1 SGHAT and CDR2 FQNNGV come from the germline V gene. The V and J ends lost 5 bases and 1 base respectively, with 14 bases between them. CDR3 protein: CASSTPVEETNEKLFF. DNA for the CDR3: TGTGCCAGCAGCACCCCGGTGGAGGAAACTAATGAAAAACTGTTTTTT.

This clonotype has only a few counts. CDR3 protein: CASGQGKWYEQYF. Here the CDR3 DNA reads TGTGCCAGTGGACAGGGCAAGTGGTACGAGCAGTACTTC. V gene TRBV27 combines with J gene TRBJ2-7; 8 nucleotides line up with TRBD1. CDR3 length: 13 amino acids. Germline V CDR1 and CDR2: MNHEY, SMNVEV (reference sequence). V shed 9 bases and J 4 bases; nucleotides not matched to a gene: 8.